One sample yielded the 6 T cell receptor beta chains listed below, sequenced in a study of Graves' ophthalmopathy and Graves' hyperthyroidism. Amplified material comprised TCR beta CDR3 regions derived from RNA transcripts. First-round RT-PCR with HTBI primers preceded a second-round multiplex PCR. One entry per CDR3 protein results from TCRdb running MiXCR on the multiplex PCR reads. The table includes approximately 1.2 million distinct CDR3 sequences, around a third detected once. What was sequenced was peripheral blood or thyroid tissue (not recorded which). Every receptor here comes from an adult man with Graves' hyperthyroidism.

This sequence joins TRBV10-3 and TRBJ1-1; 10 bases match TRBD1. Looked up from germline, CDR1 is ENHRY and CDR2 is SYGVKD. The V gene end was trimmed by 2 bases and the J gene end by 1 base; junction bases not matched to a gene: 7. The CDR3 is 17 residues long. CDR3 in amino acids: CAISEPGDRGKNTEAFF. The CDR3 DNA follows: TGTGCCATCAGTGAGCCCGGGGACAGGGGAAAGAACACTGAAGCTTTCTTT.

This clonotype was found a few times. The rearrangement links TRBV5-1 to TRBJ2-5; TRBD2 matches 7 bases. V dropped 4 bases and J dropped 5; count of bases not matched to a gene: 11. The CDR3 runs to 15 residues. Germline loops: CDR1 SGHRS, CDR2 YFSETQ. The DNA for the CDR3 is TGCGCCAGCAGCCGAGCGGGGCCTGGGGCGGAGACCCAGTACTTC. Amino acid sequence: CASSRAGPGAETQYF. Filled out from reference TRBV5-1 and TRBJ2-5, the complete variable domain reads KAGVTQTPRYLIKTRGQQVTLSCSPISGHRSVSWYQQTPGQGLQFLFEYFSETQRNKGNFPGRFSGRQFSNSRSEMNVSTLELGDSALYLCASSRAGPGAETQYFGPGTRLLVL.

This clonotype was counted at least ten times. The chain carries TRBV19 and TRBJ2-6; 8 positions match TRBD1. Trimming at V came to 10 bases and at J to 0 bases, leaving 5 bases not matched to a gene. This CDR3 region has 15 residues. The germline V gene encodes CDR1 LNHDA and CDR2 SQIVND (reference sequence). DNA of the CDR3: TGTGCCACCGGACAGGGCGGCTCTGGGGCCAACGTCCTGACTTTC. Amino acid sequence: CATGQGGSGANVLTF.

With respect to this clonotype: This may stem from a read error, because a much larger clone lies one nucleotide away. The V gene is TRBV7-2, the J gene TRBJ2-7; no reliable D call. Germline V lookup: CDR1 SGHTA, CDR2 FQGNSA. Between the trimmed V and J ends, which lost 4 bases and 0 bases, there was a span of 10 bases. This CDR3 is built from 14 residues. CDR3 in DNA: TGTGCCAGCAGCTCAGACACCCTCTCCTACGAGCAGTACTTC. Translation gives CASSSDTLSYEQYF.

The chain uses TRBV11-2 and TRBJ2-7; the D gene is possibly TRBD2 (6 bases). CDR1 is SGHAT and CDR2 is FQNNGV in the germline V gene. This CDR3 has 13 residues. Trimming removed 5 bases at V and 9 bases at J, with 17 bases between. The CDR3 DNA follows: TGTGCCAGCAGCCAAGGCGAGCGGGTCAGGCAGTACTTC. Its translation: CASSQGERVRQYF.

This clonotype was seen at least ten times. The genes are TRBV19 and TRBJ1-2; possible D gene TRBD1, 6 bases. V dropped 7 bases and J dropped 3 bases, with 15 bases sitting between them. This CDR3 is 14 amino acids long. Germline CDR1 and CDR2: LNHDA and SQIVND (reference sequence). The CDR3 sequence is CASIGEGGDYGYTF. The CDR3 bases are TGTGCCAGTATCGGTGAGGGGGGCGACTATGGCTACACCTTC.